The text below deals with one TCR beta chain. Its specificity is unknown. This sample stems from a study of cytomegalovirus exposure and HLA in healthy donors. General observations from the study: TCR beta V- and J-gene trimming was later associated with a missense DCLRE1C variant. Most TCR beta V segments were productive about 90% or about 30% of the time in an earlier analysis.

J lost 10 bases, V lost 4 bases, and 12 bases had no gene match. CDR3 length: 15 residues. Germline assignment: CDR1 MGHDK and CDR2 SYGVNS. In the PCR, 60 Vbeta and 13 Jbeta primers were used. Generated by immunoSEQ multiplex PCR, the TCRdb table keeps only in-frame clones and is missing some. The sample shows 150,000 to 200,000 clones, 65% to 75% of them seen only once. The sequence derives from a girl aged 10 to 17 in good health and CMV-seronegative. The chain has TRBV25-1 and TRBJ2-1; TRBD2 matches at 8 bases. The sequencing input was PBMCs. The CDR3 region has the DNA TGTGCCAGCAGTGTCTTGAGCGGGGGAGGGCACGAGCAGTTCTTC. It yields the protein CASSVLSGGGHEQFF.